This T cell receptor (beta chain) was captured in a study of shared clonotypes between healthy human individuals. TCRdb's table, derived via immunoSEQ multiplex PCR, lists solely in-frame clones and lacks some. The table shows approximately 2,300,000 clones, with 92% occurring only once. Recent acute infections and vaccinations were absent in the healthy HIV-negative adult donors. This clonotype originated in a man aged 18 to 29 in good health. Some clones in this sample may be carry-over from other donors' samples. The material sequenced was naive CD4+ T cells from PBMCs. The subset is: CD45RA+ positively selected.

The CDR3 region has the DNA TGTGCCAGCAGCGTAGCCCACAGCCCCTACGAGCAGTACTTC. This gives the protein CASSVAHSPYEQYF. The chain combines TRBV9 with TRBJ2-7; no clear D gene. CDR1 and CDR2 from the germline V gene are SGDLS and YYNGEE. Trimming took 0 bases from V and 2 from J, leaving 9 bases between them. The CDR3 totals 14 residues. Filled out from reference TRBV9 and TRBJ2-7, the complete variable domain reads DSGVTQTPKHLITATGQRVTLRCSPRSGDLSVYWYQQSLDQGLQFLIQYYNGEERAKGNILERFSAQQFPDLHSELNLSSLELGDSALYFCASSVAHSPYEQYFGPGTRLTVT.